Listed here are 27 T cell receptor beta chains from one sample, sequenced in a study of shared clonotypes between healthy human individuals. Profiling relied on immunoSEQ multiplex PCR, and the TCRdb table lists in-frame clones only, not all of them. The sample records around 2,000,000 clones, approximately 94% being singletons. It was CD45RO-negative cells, positively selected for CCR7, that made up naive CD8 cells, with terminally differentiated effector memory CD45RA+ cells excluded. Sample: naive CD8+ T cells sorted from blood. The receptors were gathered from a man aged 18-30 years in good health.

The V call is TRBV5-4, the J call TRBJ2-2; D could derive from TRBD1 or TRBD2 (6 bases each). CDR3 length: 15 residues. V shed 4 bases and J shed 2 bases, with 12 bases lying between them. Germline V lookup: CDR1 SGHNT, CDR2 YYREEE (reference sequence). The CDR3 DNA reads TGTGCCAGCAGCCCCCCGGGGGCCAACACCGGGGAGCTGTTTTTT. Encoded protein: CASSPPGANTGELFF. Variable domain in full (rest from reference TRBV5-4 and TRBJ2-2): ETGVTQSPTHLIKTRGQQVTLRCSSQSGHNTVSWYQQALGQGPQFIFQYYREEENGRGNFPPRFSGLQFPNYSSELNVNALELDDSALYLCASSPPGANTGELFFGEGSRLTVL.

The chain carries TRBV18 and TRBJ2-1; either TRBD1 or TRBD2 may supply D (5 bases each). Trimming shortened V by 2 bases and J by 10 bases, and 12 bases separated the two germline ends. The V gene's germline CDR1 is KGHSH and CDR2 LQKENI. The CDR3 runs 13 residues. CDR3 region: CASSPKLGDEQFF. CDR3 bases: TGTGCCAGCTCACCAAAGTTGGGGGACGAGCAGTTCTTC.

The CDR3, as DNA: TGCGCCAGCAGCTTGGGAGAAACAGGGAATGGCTACACCTTC. Amino acids: CASSLGETGNGYTF. This chain uses TRBV5-1 with TRBJ1-2, with a tentative D call TRBD1 (6 bases). CDR1 and CDR2 (germline): SGHRS, YFSETQ. Deletions cut 0 bases from V and 6 bases from J, with 12 bases between. The CDR3 contains 14 residues.

The chain has TRBV6-5 and TRBJ2-5; D call uncertain. Germline lookup yields CDR1 MNHEY and CDR2 SVGAGI. Trimming shortened V by 7 bases and J by 2 bases, and 11 bases separated the two germline ends. CDR3 length: 13 amino acids. CDR3: CASTPNWQETQYF. For the CDR3, the DNA is TGTGCCAGCACGCCAAATTGGCAAGAGACCCAGTACTTC.

V is TRBV7-6 and J is TRBJ1-1, with D perhaps TRBD1 (5 bases). Trimming cost V 5 bases and J 8 bases, with 15 bases left between them. Germline assignment: CDR1 SGHVS and CDR2 FNYEAQ. The CDR3 length is 13 residues. In DNA form, the CDR3 reads TGTGCCAGCAGCCCCGGGGGACGCTCCGAAGCTTTCTTT. It encodes CASSPGGRSEAFF.

To note about this clone: At the DNA level, this CDR3 is encoded by other sequences in the same sample as well. The chain is built from TRBV29-1 and TRBJ2-7; D is unclear. The CDR3 runs to 12 residues. The germline CDR1 and CDR2 sequences are SQVTM and ANQGSEA. Trimming stripped 1 base from V and 0 bases from J, with 4 bases between. CDR3 in DNA: TGCAGCGTTGAAGGTTCCTCCTACGAGCAGTACTTC. Encoded protein: CSVEGSSYEQYF.

The V and J genes are TRBV4-3 and TRBJ2-7; D is possibly TRBD1 (6 bases). Per germline, CDR1 LGHNA and CDR2 YSLEER. The length of the CDR3 is 15 residues. V shed 4 bases and J shed 5 bases, with 18 bases lying between them. CDR3 in DNA: TGCGCCAGCAGCCCCGGCCCGGGACATGGGGACGAGCAGTACTTC. Translation: CASSPGPGHGDEQYF.

V and J are TRBV4-1 and TRBJ2-7, with TRBD1 identical over 8 bases. Losses at the gene ends were 4 bases for V and 5 bases for J; bases not matched to a gene: 1. The CDR3 loop spans 12 amino acids. Germline V lookup: CDR1 MGHRA, CDR2 YSYEKL. The CDR3 loop is CASSLDRDEQYF. In DNA form, the CDR3 reads TGCGCCAGCAGCCTGGACAGGGACGAGCAGTACTTC.

This chain joins TRBV2 and TRBJ2-7; D gene ambiguous. CDR3 length: 13 amino acids. The germline V gene has CDR1 SNHLY and CDR2 FYNNEI. Trimming stripped 3 bases from V and 3 bases from J, with 9 bases between. CDR3 loop: CASSEGIFYEQYF. The CDR3 DNA reads TGTGCCAGCAGTGAGGGTATTTTCTACGAGCAGTACTTC.

V and J are TRBV28 and TRBJ2-7; tentative D call: TRBD2 (5 bases). The CDR3 is made up of 14 amino acids. Germline-derived CDR1 and CDR2 are MDHEN and SYDVKM. Trimming pared 4 bases from V and 0 bases from J, leaving 10 bases between. CDR3 protein: CASSYGVVSYEQYF. Here the CDR3 DNA reads TGTGCCAGCAGTTACGGGGTGGTCTCCTACGAGCAGTACTTC.

Remarks on this clone: A much larger clone is a single base away; this may be a read error. This sample includes further DNA sequences coding for the same CDR3. V and J are TRBV11-2 and TRBJ2-7, with D hard to call. The CDR3 is 13 amino acids. Germline V CDR1 and CDR2: SGHAT, FQNNGV. Trimming removed 1 base from V and 1 base from J, with 5 bases in between. CDR3: CASSLARSYEQYF. Written as DNA, the CDR3 is TGTGCCAGCAGCTTAGCCCGGTCCTACGAGCAGTACTTC.

The rearrangement uses TRBV5-4 and TRBJ2-5, with D maybe TRBD1 (6 bases). The CDR3 sequence is 14 residues long. With 5 bases removed from V and 5 bases from J, the gap between germline ends came to 16 bases. The germline V gene encodes CDR1 SGHNT and CDR2 YYREEE (reference sequence). The CDR3 bases are TGTGCCAGCAGAGAAACAGGGACGGGTGAGACCCAGTACTTC. The encoded protein is CASRETGTGETQYF.

This clone occurred once. The chain is built from TRBV5-6 and TRBJ2-1, with D possibly called TRBD1 or TRBD2 (5 bases each). In germline, CDR1 is SGHDT, CDR2 YYEEEE. This CDR3 comprises 15 residues. V was pared by 4 bases and J by 8 bases, with 19 bases between. The DNA of the CDR3 is TGTGCCAGCAGCGAAACCGGGACCATCGTGGATGAGCAGTTCTTC. Translating it yields CASSETGTIVDEQFF. Looking up the rest from reference TRBV5-6 and TRBJ2-1 gives the full variable domain: DAGVTQSPTHLIKTRGQQVTLRCSPKSGHDTVSWYQQALGQGPQFIFQYYEEEERQRGNFPDRFSGHQFPNYSSELNVNALLLGDSALYLCASSETGTIVDEQFFGPGTRLTVL.

The V call is TRBV7-9, the J call TRBJ2-7; D uncertain. CDR3 length: 15 residues. Germline CDR1 and CDR2: SEHNR and FQNEAQ (reference sequence). Trimming cost V 1 base and J 5 bases, with 15 bases left between them. The chain's CDR3 is CASSLVGQLRDEQYF. The CDR3, as DNA: TGTGCCAGCAGCTTAGTAGGTCAGCTAAGGGACGAGCAGTACTTC.

The chain joins TRBV7-6 to TRBJ2-4, with no clear D. This CDR3 has 13 amino acids. V was cut by 2 bases and J by 3 bases, with 5 bases left in between. Germline lookup yields CDR1 SGHVS and CDR2 FNYEAQ. Written as DNA, the CDR3 is TGTGCCAGCAGCTTAACAGACAAAAACATTCAGTACTTC. Amino acids: CASSLTDKNIQYF.

The chain combines TRBV6-4 with TRBJ2-5; TRBD2 matches at 7 bases. V trimming: 4 bases; J trimming: 2 bases; junction bases outside the gene matches: 10. This CDR3 comprises 16 residues. CDR1 MRHNA and CDR2 SNTAGT come from the germline V gene. The CDR3: CASSGRLAVSQETQYF. DNA for the CDR3: TGTGCCAGCAGTGGCAGACTAGCTGTTTCGCAAGAGACCCAGTACTTC.

This chain connects TRBV19 to TRBJ2-7; TRBD1 aligns across 7 bases. The CDR3 is 14 residues long. V gave up 5 bases and J gave up 2 bases; unmatched junction bases: 6. Germline loops: CDR1 LNHDA, CDR2 SQIVND (reference sequence). The CDR3 loop reads CASSQDRFPYEQYF. CDR3 nucleotides: TGTGCCAGTAGTCAGGACAGGTTCCCCTACGAGCAGTACTTC.

The rearrangement links TRBV30 to TRBJ1-1, with D maybe TRBD1 (5 bases). From germline, CDR1 is GTSNPN and CDR2 SVGIG (reference sequence). V lost 7 bases, J lost 5 bases, and 17 bases lay in between. This CDR3 region has 13 residues. The CDR3 region is CASTRGRVTEAFF. CDR3 coding DNA: TGTGCCTCTACCCGGGGCCGGGTGACTGAAGCTTTCTTT.

The chain recombines TRBV9 with TRBJ2-2; 8 nucleotides align to TRBD2. In germline, CDR1 is SGDLS, CDR2 YYNGEE. The CDR3 has 17 residues. V lost 4 bases to trimming and J lost 5 bases; unmatched junction nucleotides: 13. CDR3 bases: TGTGCCAGCAGCCCCCGGAGTAGCGGGGACCCTACCGGGGAGCTGTTTTTT. Residues: CASSPRSSGDPTGELFF.

This chain links TRBV7-6 with TRBJ1-2; perhaps TRBD1 as D (5 bases). The CDR3 is 15 amino acids. Germline-derived CDR1 and CDR2 are SGHVS and FNYEAQ. Trimming shortened V by 1 base and J by 8 bases, and 17 bases separated the two germline ends. This chain's CDR3 is CASSLGGTARDGYTF. The CDR3 bases are TGTGCCAGCAGCTTAGGTGGGACGGCTAGGGACGGCTACACCTTC.

Worth noting for this clone: In the same sample, other DNA sequences code for this CDR3. The chain combines TRBV27 with TRBJ2-3; D is possibly TRBD2 (6 bases). The CDR3 runs 15 residues. The V end was cut by 3 bases, the J end by 0 bases, with 10 bases between. From germline, CDR1 is MNHEY and CDR2 SMNVEV (reference sequence). DNA for the CDR3: TGTGCCAGCAGTTTGGAGGGATCTAGCACAGATACGCAGTATTTT. It codes for CASSLEGSSTDTQYF.

This chain connects TRBV27 to TRBJ1-1; 7 bases align to TRBD1. The germline V gene encodes CDR1 MNHEY and CDR2 SMNVEV (reference sequence). V lost 4 bases to trimming and J lost 0 bases; unmatched junction nucleotides: 5. This CDR3 region has 15 residues. CDR3 amino acids: CASSSGGGMNTEAFF. DNA for the CDR3: TGTGCCAGCAGTTCAGGGGGGGGAATGAACACTGAAGCTTTCTTT.

This rearrangement joins TRBV7-2 to TRBJ1-4; D is uncertain. The CDR3 runs to 12 residues. Germline V lookup: CDR1 SGHTA, CDR2 FQGNSA. V lost 9 bases, J lost 7 bases, and 12 bases lay in between. The CDR3 DNA is TGTGCCAGGAGCCAAGGCGTTGAAAAACTGTTTTTT. Translated, it gives CARSQGVEKLFF.

This sequence joins TRBV11-2 and TRBJ2-3; D gene ambiguous. The CDR3 totals 13 residues. The germline CDR1 and CDR2 sequences are SGHAT and FQNNGV. V lost 5 bases, J lost 1 base, and 7 bases lay in between. The CDR3 is CASSLTRTDTQYF. CDR3 bases: TGTGCCAGCAGCCTTACTCGCACAGATACGCAGTATTTT.

V is TRBV7-9 and J is TRBJ1-1; D is possibly TRBD1 (6 bases). V lost 7 bases to trimming and J lost 6 bases, with 15 bases between them. Per germline, CDR1 SEHNR and CDR2 FQNEAQ (reference sequence). The CDR3 is 13 amino acids. Written as DNA, the CDR3 is TGTGCCAGCACCGGAGGAGGGGGGTCTGAAGCTTTCTTT. Amino acids: CASTGGGGSEAFF.

This chain uses TRBV7-2 with TRBJ1-2, with D perhaps matching TRBD1 (5 bases). CDR1 SGHTA and CDR2 FQGNSA come from the germline V gene. The CDR3 runs 14 residues. The V end was cut by 1 base, the J end by 4 bases, with 10 bases between. Here the CDR3 reads CASSLVTGPYGYTF. The CDR3 bases are TGTGCCAGCAGCTTAGTCACAGGACCCTATGGCTACACCTTC.

The chain joins TRBV5-1 to TRBJ2-5; D assignment may be TRBD1 or TRBD2 (5 bases each). The CDR3 loop spans 14 amino acids. Germline CDR1 and CDR2: SGHRS and YFSETQ. The germline V and J ends were trimmed by 4 bases and 4 bases, with 14 bases remaining between them. CDR3 sequence (DNA): TGCGCCAGCAGCATGGACGGGGCCCGAGAGACCCAGTACTTC. The encoded protein is CASSMDGARETQYF.